Here is one TCR beta chain with its context. It lacks a known antigen. No much larger clone is present one base from it, and per-base qualities are unavailable. The data belong to a study of cytomegalovirus exposure and HLA in healthy donors (dated by TCRdb to the late 2010s). About the study as a whole: In an earlier analysis of around 540 of the donors, roughly 300 Gb of sequence data and 90 million to 130 million unique TCR beta sequences from about 179 million T cells were reported. An early release covering just under 650 HLA-typed donors comprised about 300 gigabases of sequencing data and about 90 million unique TCR sequences. Of the approximately 400 genotyped donors, 65% to 90% fell in the genetic ancestry cluster associated with self-reported Caucasian donors. The study aimed to test whether cataloging public T cell receptors could reveal signatures of past pathogen exposure. The study used immunosequencing to profile the T cell repertoires of several hundred subjects and linked those repertoires to cytomegalovirus serostatus. In addition to the first cohort of 500 to 850 subjects, a separate validation cohort of some 120 different subjects was used. High-throughput TCR immunosequencing, statistical association of individual TCRs with disease status, and machine learning were combined to predict cytomegalovirus infection status. In a later analysis, previously published TCR beta repertoires from 550 to 750 donors were re-analyzed and high-resolution HLA genotyping was added so that TCR occurrence patterns could be studied. The later analysis used no new phenotypic data to find candidate immune exposures, relying instead on TCR beta sequences and their occurrence across donors. An earlier analysis of 450 to 750 of the donors used high-throughput TCR beta sequencing to judge whether each TCR beta V gene segment behaved as functional or pseudogenic. Donor age, sex, ethnicity and CMV serostatus were compiled together with the repertoire data. In a later genetic analysis, genome-wide SNP genotypes for about three fifths of the 666 donors were used, and that subset was treated as a discovery cohort. Every repertoire in the discovery cohort had been generated on one and the same sequencing platform. Class I and class II HLA loci were covered by the typing at four-digit resolution. Typing coverage varied by locus: 629-630 donors for A, B, C, DRB1 and DQB1; more than 500 for DQA1; around 610 for DPA1; 450 to 480 for DPB1. Because of strong linkage in the cohort, 5 or 6 DR-DQ haplotypes were treated as single units for association and clustering. Among about 400 genotyped donors of the cohort, an average of roughly 230,000 unique TCR beta nucleotide sequences was sequenced per donor, of which approximately 18% were non-productive.

General study outcomes and caveats: A group of highly shared sequence variants was considered likely to be a technical artifact of the sequencing pipeline. Presence/absence analyses assumed roughly uniform sequencing depth across donors, an assumption that may not hold. At a false discovery rate of 0.05, a later analysis linked 16,951 TCR beta sequences to specific HLA alleles. Compared with the approximately 600-donor mean, donors in an Asian-associated ancestry cluster had fewer N-insertions in productive TCRs, according to a later genetic analysis. A later analysis found that HLA-associated TCR beta chains were more clonally expanded and had lower generation probabilities than equally common non-associated chains. A later analysis found that most CMV-associated TCR beta chains appeared HLA-restricted, with HLA associations seemingly driven largely by CMV exposure. Correlated functional status among segregating V segments might reflect linkage disequilibrium, but an unknown experimental factor could not be ruled out. Some IMGT-functional V segments, including TRBV6-2 and TRBV6-3, could not be told apart with the 87-base-pair reads, so those segments were excluded. The only immune exposure information available for the cohort was CMV serostatus. V-gene and J-gene trimming of TCR beta chains was associated with a missense DCLRE1C variant in a later genetic analysis, and the association was replicated in an independent cohort. In a later analysis, several top co-occurrence clusters were reported to appear linked to parvovirus B19, influenza, CMV and Epstein-Barr virus. Broadly in line with IMGT annotations, most TCR beta V segments showed up in productive rearrangements about 87% or about 30% of the time in an earlier analysis of roughly 590 of the donors. The authors suggested that the approach could potentially be generalized to other disease states and immunological phenotypes. Because counts were too low, about 17 rarely observed V segments, including chromosome 9 orphons, were excluded from the earlier analysis of 587 of the donors. In a later analysis, TCR association rates were found to vary across HLA loci, with the most associated TCRs seen for DRB1 alleles and the fewest for HLA-C alleles. A further reported finding was that TCR beta sequences accurately predicted the HLA-A and HLA-B alleles for most subjects in the first cohort. While some public TCRs were present in many individuals, most TCR sequences turned up only very rarely across donors. In the study, some 160 TCR beta chains were listed as associated with cytomegalovirus. In vitro tests confirmed that three of the cytomegalovirus-associated TCR beta chains recognize cytomegalovirus antigens. The classifier was reported to diagnose cytomegalovirus status with high specificity and sensitivity in both the original and validation cohorts. Assigning TCR associations to individual alleles was difficult when HLA alleles, especially DR and DQ, strongly co-occurred. Because HLA typing was unavailable for some donors at each locus, only the typed subset was used in association tests. The cohort was sequenced for TCR beta chains only, and without alpha or paired-chain data the features that could be detected were limited.

Libraries were constructed by the immunoSEQ multiplex PCR assay. The multiplex PCR relied on a mix of 60 forward primers for TCR Vbeta segments and 13 reverse primers for TCR Jbeta segments. A multiplex PCR assay on genomic DNA amplified the CDR3 region of rearranged TCR beta genes. The Illumina HiSeq System was used to sequence the amplified TCR beta libraries as 87-base-pair reads. On the authors' methods: A later analysis tallied around 80 million unique TCR beta chains across the 640 or so repertoires, and about 10 million of those chains were shared by two or more donors. A nearest-neighbor algorithm error-corrected the raw reads and collapsed the reads into unique sequences, merging closely related sequences to remove PCR and sequencing errors. V, D and J gene segments were assigned by aligning CDR3 sequences to IMGT reference sequences. For a sequence to be retained, a match of at least six nucleotides was required to both a V gene segment and a J gene segment. Rearrangements were classified as productive when the CDR3 lacked stop codons and remained in frame with V and J, and all other rearrangements were classified as non-productive. CDR3 was defined by IMGT convention, running from the second conserved V-encoded cysteine to the conserved J-encoded phenylalanine. The earlier analysis of approximately 590 of the donors excluded any sequence lacking an unambiguous match to a single V gene segment. An earlier analysis of a few hundred of the donors classified V segments as functional when productive rearrangements were above 56.7% and as segregating when the standard deviation between donors was above 5%. A statistical classification framework was built to diagnose cytomegalovirus status from the catalog of TCR beta chain sequences. A later analysis assigned V and J genes by comparing TCR nucleotide sequences with IMGT/GENE-DB human TR gene sequences. The TCRdist pipeline was used in a later analysis to assign CDR3 sequences and most-parsimonious VDJ recombination scenarios. In a later analysis, each TCR beta chain was defined by its CDR3 amino acid sequence together with its V-gene family, and reads lacking a unique V-gene family were excluded. In a later analysis, 450 to 600 highly shared, low-generation-probability nucleotide sequences were removed to address suspected cross-contamination and a sequencing artifact. For each public chain, a later analysis derived a clonal expansion index from normalized ranks of inferred template counts within each repertoire. A later analysis computed generation probabilities with a VDJ recombination model fitted to out-of-frame rearrangements, and checked the results against IGoR. In a later analysis, TCR-TCR, TCR-HLA and TCR-CMV co-occurrence was scored with hypergeometric tests, and a repertoire-size bias correction was applied to TCR pairs. A later analysis estimated false discovery rates by permuting HLA or CMV assignments 20 times. In a later analysis, co-occurring TCRs were grouped with DBSCAN, and TCRdist sequence similarity was added when clustering was performed within HLA-allele-positive subsets. Repertoires with fewer than 30,000 or more than 120,000 public chains, plus five repertoires with anomalous nucleotide sharing, were excluded from co-occurrence clustering. TCRdb took over this immuneACCESS table, retaining in-frame rearrangements with V and J assigned. Such tables are incomplete; in checked studies, under half of the missing clones stem from an unresolved V gene, and the remainder is unexplained. V, J and clone size were drawn from that table, and D and trimming were deduced from the DNA. The sample table lists around 67,000 clones, around 61% of them with a count of one. The ten biggest clones cover around 3% of the sample.

The V end gives up 0 bases and the J end 0 bases, leaving 6 bases in the junction not matched to a gene. From the germline V gene, CDR1 is KGHSH and CDR2 is LQKENI. CDR3 length: 17 amino acids, cysteine to phenylalanine. The CDR3 DNA has 51 bases and is translated from base 1. The cohort was made up of under 800 healthy bone marrow donors. At the time of sampling, every cohort member was nominally healthy, though immune exposures that went unrecorded were likely present. The donor tested CMV seronegative and was one of the 352 seronegative cohort members. Every donor gave a peripheral blood sample, and the peripheral blood mononuclear cells from that sample were used for TCR beta sequencing. Genomic DNA extraction from the blood cell samples was performed with the Qiagen DNeasy Blood Extraction Kit.

The TCR sequence derives from a woman aged 50 to 65 in good health and CMV-seronegative. The source material was PBMCs. The V and J segments used are TRBV18 and TRBJ1-1; 8 junctional bases match TRBD1. The CDR3 protein sequence reads: CASSPPGGTGLNTEAFF. The nucleotide sequence reads TGTGCCAGCTCACCACCTGGCGGGACAGGTCTGAACACTGAAGCTTTCTTT.